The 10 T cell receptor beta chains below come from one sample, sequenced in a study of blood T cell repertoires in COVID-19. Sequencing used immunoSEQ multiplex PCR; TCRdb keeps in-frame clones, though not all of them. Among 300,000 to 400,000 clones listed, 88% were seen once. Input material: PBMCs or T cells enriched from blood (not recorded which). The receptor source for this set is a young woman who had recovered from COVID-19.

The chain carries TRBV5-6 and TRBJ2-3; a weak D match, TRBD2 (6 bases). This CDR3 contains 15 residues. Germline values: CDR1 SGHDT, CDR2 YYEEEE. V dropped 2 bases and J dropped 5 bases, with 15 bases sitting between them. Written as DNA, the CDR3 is TGTGCCAGCAGCTTTCCGAAACTAGCAGTAGATACGCAGTATTTT. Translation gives CASSFPKLAVDTQYF.

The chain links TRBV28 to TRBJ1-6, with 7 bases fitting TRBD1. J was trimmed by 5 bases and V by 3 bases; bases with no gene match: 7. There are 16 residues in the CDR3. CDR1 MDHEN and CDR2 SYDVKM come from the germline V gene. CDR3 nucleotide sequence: TGTGCCAGCAGTTTTTTCCCCGGGACAGATAATTCACCCCTCCACTTT. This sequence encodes CASSFFPGTDNSPLHF.

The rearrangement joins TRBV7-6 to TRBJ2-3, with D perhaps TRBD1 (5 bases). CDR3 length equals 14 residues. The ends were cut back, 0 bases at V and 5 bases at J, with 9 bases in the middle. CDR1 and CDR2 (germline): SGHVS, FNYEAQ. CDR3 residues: CASSLARGVDTQYF. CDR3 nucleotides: TGTGCCAGCAGCTTAGCAAGGGGTGTAGATACGCAGTATTTT.

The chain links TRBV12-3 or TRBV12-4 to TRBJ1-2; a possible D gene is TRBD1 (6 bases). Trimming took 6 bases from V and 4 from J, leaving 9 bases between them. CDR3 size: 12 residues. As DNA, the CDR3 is TGTGCCAGCAGGCAGGGGCCCTATGGCTACACCTTC. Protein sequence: CASRQGPYGYTF.

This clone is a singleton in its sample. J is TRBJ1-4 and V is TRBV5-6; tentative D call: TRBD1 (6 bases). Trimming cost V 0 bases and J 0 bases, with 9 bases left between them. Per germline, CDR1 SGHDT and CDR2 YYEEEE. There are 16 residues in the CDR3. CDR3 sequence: CASSLEGHSTNEKLFF. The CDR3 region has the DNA TGTGCCAGCAGCTTGGAGGGACACTCAACTAATGAAAAACTGTTTTTT.

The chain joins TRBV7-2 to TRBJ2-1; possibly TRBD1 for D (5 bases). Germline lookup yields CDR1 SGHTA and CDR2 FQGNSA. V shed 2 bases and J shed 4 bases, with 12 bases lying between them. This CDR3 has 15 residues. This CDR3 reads CASSLSGARYNEQFF. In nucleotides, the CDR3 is TGTGCCAGCAGCTTAAGTGGGGCACGGTACAATGAGCAGTTCTTC.

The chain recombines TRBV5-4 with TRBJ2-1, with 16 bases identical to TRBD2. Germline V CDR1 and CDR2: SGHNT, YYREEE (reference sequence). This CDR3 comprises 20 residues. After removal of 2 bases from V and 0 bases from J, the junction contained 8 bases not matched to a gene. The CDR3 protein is CASSFPGLAGGFPSYNEQFF. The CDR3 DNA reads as TGTGCCAGCAGCTTCCCGGGACTAGCGGGGGGGTTCCCCTCCTACAATGAGCAGTTCTTC.

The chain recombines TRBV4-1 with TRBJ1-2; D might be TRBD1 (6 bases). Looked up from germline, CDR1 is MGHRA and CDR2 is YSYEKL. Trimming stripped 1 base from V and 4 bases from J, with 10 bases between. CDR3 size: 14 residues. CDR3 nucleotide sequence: TGCGCCAGCAGCCAAGCGGTAGGGGGCTATGGCTACACCTTC. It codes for CASSQAVGGYGYTF.

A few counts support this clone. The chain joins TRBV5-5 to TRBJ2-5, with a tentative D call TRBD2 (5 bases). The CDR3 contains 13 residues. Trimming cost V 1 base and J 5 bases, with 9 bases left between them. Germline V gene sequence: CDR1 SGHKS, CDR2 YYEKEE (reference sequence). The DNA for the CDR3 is TGTGCCAGCAGCTTGTCTTCGGGGGAGACCCAGTACTTC. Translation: CASSLSSGETQYF. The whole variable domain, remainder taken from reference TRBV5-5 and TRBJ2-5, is DAGVTQSPTHLIKTRGQQVTLRCSPISGHKSVSWYQQVLGQGPQFIFQYYEKEERGRGNFPDRFSARQFPNYSSELNVNALLLGDSALYLCASSLSSGETQYFGPGTRLLVL.

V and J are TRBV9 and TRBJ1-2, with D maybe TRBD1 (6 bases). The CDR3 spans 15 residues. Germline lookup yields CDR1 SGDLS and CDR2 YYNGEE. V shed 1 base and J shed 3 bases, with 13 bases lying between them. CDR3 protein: CASSVSSAGDYGYTF. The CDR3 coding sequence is TGTGCCAGCAGCGTATCATCCGCAGGGGACTATGGCTACACCTTC.